This is a list of T cell receptor beta chains from one sample in a study of Ad26.COV2.S vaccination and SARS-CoV-2 variants. Using immunoSEQ multiplex PCR, the repertoire was profiled, and TCRdb retains in-frame clones only, with some absent. The sample shows under 600,000 clones, 80% to 90% of them seen only once. Sequences were derived from peripheral blood, sampled in a trial of Ad26.COV2.S vaccine versus placebo. These receptors were collected from a person aged 18 to 65 who received the Ad26.COV2.S COVID-19 vaccine or a placebo. Both conserved end residues are part of each CDR3. D genes are given only for firm matches. Some rows mark clone size as missing; the rest say once, few, many or name a class of expanded clone.

clone size | J gene | V gene | D gene | CDR3 DNA | CDR3 protein
- | TRBJ2-1 | TRBV15 | - | TGTGCCACCAGCGCCGCCGGGGGGCGGGGGTTCTTC | CATSAAGGRGFF
- | TRBJ1-5 | TRBV6-6 | - | TGTGCCAGCAGTTATCAGCTGGGGGGGAATCAGCCCCAGCATTTT | CASSYQLGGNQPQHF
- | TRBJ2-5 | TRBV5-1 | - | TGCGCCAGCAGCTTGGTAGCGGCCCAAGAGACCCAGTACTTC | CASSLVAAQETQYF
- | TRBJ2-6 | TRBV13 | - | TGTGCCAGCAGCTTAGGCGGCAGGGGAAGCTCTGGGGCCAACGTCCTGACTTTC | CASSLGGRGSSGANVLTF
- | TRBJ1-1 | TRBV12-3/TRBV12-4 | - | TGTGCCAGCTTACTGGGGGGGACTGAAGCTTTCTTT | CASLLGGTEAFF
- | TRBJ1-5 | TRBV30 | - | TGTGCCTGGAGCTGGGGGGATCAGCCCCAGCATTTT | CAWSWGDQPQHF
- | TRBJ2-7 | TRBV10-3 | - | TGTGCCATCAAGTCCGCCGGGCCTACCTACGAGCAGTACTTC | CAIKSAGPTYEQYF
- | TRBJ1-5 | TRBV28 | - | TGTGCCAGCAGAGAGGGGAATCAGCCCCAGCATTTT | CASREGNQPQHF
- | TRBJ1-6 | TRBV25-1 | TRBD1 | TGTGCCAGCAGTCCAAAGGACAGGGGGGATTCACCCCTCCACTTT | CASSPKDRGDSPLHF
- | TRBJ2-1 | TRBV11-2 | - | TGTGCCAGCAGCTCGACACTATCACTAGATGAGCAGTTCTTC | CASSSTLSLDEQFF
- | TRBJ2-2 | TRBV4-2 | TRBD2 | TGTGCCAGCAGCCAAGGCGGACTAGAATTCGGGGAGCTGTTTTTT | CASSQGGLEFGELFF
- | TRBJ2-3 | TRBV5-4 | - | TGTGCCAGCAGCTTGGGGGCCCCGGGGGCGGTAACGCAGTATTTT | CASSLGAPGAVTQYF
- | TRBJ2-7 | TRBV10-3 | - | TGTGCCATCAGTGAGGAGGGTGGGGTCTACGAGCAGTACTTC | CAISEEGGVYEQYF
- | TRBJ2-7 | TRBV4-3 | TRBD2 | TGCGCCAGCAGGCGGACTAGCGGGACAACCGGCGAGCAGTACTTC | CASRRTSGTTGEQYF
many | TRBJ1-3 | TRBV2 | - | TGTGCCAGCAGTGAACGACGCTCTGGAAACACCATATATTTT | CASSERRSGNTIYF
- | TRBJ1-1 | TRBV6-4 | - | TGTGCCAGCAGTGACCTGAACTTGGAGGGGAACACTGAAGCTTTCTTT | CASSDLNLEGNTEAFF
- | TRBJ2-7 | TRBV28 | TRBD1 | TGTGCCAGCAAGGACAGGCCCTACGAGCAGTACTTC | CASKDRPYEQYF
- | TRBJ1-2 | TRBV2 | - | TGTGCCAGCAGACGTCAGGGACCAGCCAACTATGGCTACACCTTC | CASRRQGPANYGYTF
- | TRBJ2-4 | TRBV7-2 | - | TGTGCCAGCAGCCCCCCGGGACTCCAAGCCAAAAACATTCAGTACTTC | CASSPPGLQAKNIQYF
- | TRBJ2-7 | TRBV2 | TRBD2 | TGTGCCAGCATTAGACGGGGGGTCTCCTACGAGCAGTACTTC | CASIRRGVSYEQYF
- | TRBJ2-7 | TRBV30 | - | TGTGCCTGGAAACGGACAGCTTACGAGCAGTACTTC | CAWKRTAYEQYF
- | TRBJ1-5 | TRBV2 | TRBD1 | TGTGCCAGCAGGCGAGACAGGGTCGGGCAGCCCCAGCATTTT | CASRRDRVGQPQHF
- | TRBJ2-1 | TRBV7-2 | TRBD1 | TGTGCCAGCAGCACCGGACAGGGGATCAACAATGAGCAGTTCTTC | CASSTGQGINNEQFF
- | TRBJ2-5 | TRBV3-1/TRBV3-2 | - | TGTGCCAGCAGTCCGGGTGTACAAGAGACCCAGTACTTC | CASSPGVQETQYF
- | TRBJ1-6 | TRBV5-8 | - | TGTGCCAGCTCCGGCTCACCCCTCCACTTT | CASSGSPLHF
- | TRBJ2-1 | TRBV6-5 | - | TGTGCCAGCAGTCTTGGTTACAATGAGCAGTTCTTC | CASSLGYNEQFF
- | TRBJ1-5 | TRBV6-2/TRBV6-3 | TRBD1 | TGTGCCAGCAGTGGGACAGGGTATGGTCAGCCCCAGCATTTT | CASSGTGYGQPQHF
- | TRBJ1-4 | TRBV10-1 | - | TGCGCCAGCAGTGAGGTGGAGTCTAATGAAAAACTGTTTTTT | CASSEVESNEKLFF
- | TRBJ1-1 | TRBV4-2 | - | TGTGCCAGCAGCCAAGGGGGGAAGGACACTGAAGCTTTCTTT | CASSQGGKDTEAFF
- | TRBJ1-2 | TRBV19 | TRBD1 | TGTGCCAGTAGTCGACTTACAGGGGAGAGAGGCTACACCTTC | CASSRLTGERGYTF
- | TRBJ1-1 | TRBV7-3 | - | TGTGCCAGCAGCTTATGGGGGCATGGCACTGAAGCTTTCTTT | CASSLWGHGTEAFF
- | TRBJ2-5 | TRBV3-1/TRBV3-2 | - | TGTGCCAGCAGCCAAGATCCGGACAACCAAGAGACCCAGTACTTC | CASSQDPDNQETQYF
- | TRBJ2-3 | TRBV29-1 | TRBD2 | TGCAGCGTTGATGGGCGGGGGGAAGATACGCAGTATTTT | CSVDGRGEDTQYF
- | TRBJ2-7 | TRBV21-1 | - | TGTGCCAGCGGATACTACGAGCAGTACTTC | CASGYYEQYF
- | TRBJ2-3 | TRBV5-1 | - | TGCGCCAGCAGCTTGGTAGGCGCAGGCGGTACAGATACGCAGTATTTT | CASSLVGAGGTDTQYF
once | TRBJ1-2 | TRBV19 | TRBD1 | TGTGCCAGTAGCCTAGGGGGCGCCGGCTATGGCTACACCTTC | CASSLGGAGYGYTF
- | TRBJ1-2 | TRBV30 | - | TGTGCCTGGAGTCCTCGAAAGACAACTATGAACTATGGCTACACCTTC | CAWSPRKTTMNYGYTF
- | TRBJ2-7 | TRBV7-2 | - | TGTGCCAGCAGCTTAGTTGCGGACAGCCTCGTTGAGCAGTACTTC | CASSLVADSLVEQYF
- | TRBJ2-3 | TRBV6-6 | - | TGTGCCAGCAGTTCAGGGGCAGATACGCAGTATTTT | CASSSGADTQYF
- | TRBJ2-3 | TRBV29-1 | - | TGCAGCGTTGAATCGTTGGGACATGCCTTTGGCACAGATACGCAGTATTTT | CSVESLGHAFGTDTQYF
- | TRBJ2-3 | TRBV2 | TRBD2 | TGTGCCAGCAGCCCCTATGTTGGGGGAGGGAGCACAGATACGCAGTATTTT | CASSPYVGGGSTDTQYF
- | TRBJ1-2 | TRBV7-6 | - | TGTGCCAGCAGCTTAGTTGAAGGGTCCGGCGGCTACACCTTC | CASSLVEGSGGYTF
- | TRBJ2-7 | TRBV27 | TRBD1 | TGTGCCAGCAGTTTAGGACCCAGGGGACAGGATCACTACGAGCAGTACTTC | CASSLGPRGQDHYEQYF
- | TRBJ1-2 | TRBV25-1 | - | TGTGCCAGCAGTGGCTCCAGGACCTACACCTTC | CASSGSRTYTF
- | TRBJ1-6 | TRBV19 | TRBD1 | TGTGCCAGTAGTATAGGGGACAGGGGAAATTCACCCCTCCACTTT | CASSIGDRGNSPLHF
- | TRBJ1-4 | TRBV4-2 | - | TGTGCCAGCAGCCAAACCGGGGCAACTAATGAAAAACTGTTTTTT | CASSQTGATNEKLFF
few | TRBJ2-1 | TRBV12-5 | - | TGTGCTAGTGGTTTGTCCACGGGTTTGAGTGAGCAGTTCTTC | CASGLSTGLSEQFF
- | TRBJ1-1 | TRBV6-5 | TRBD1 | TGTGCCAGCAGTTACTCCGGGACAGGGAAAATAGACGCTTTCTTT | CASSYSGTGKIDAFF
- | TRBJ2-1 | TRBV19 | TRBD1 | TGTGCCAGTAGTATATTATCCGGGACAGGGGCTTACAATGAGCAGTTCTTC | CASSILSGTGAYNEQFF
- | TRBJ1-1 | TRBV30 | - | TGTGCCTGGAACCCATATTCTCTTGGCGGCACTGAAGCTTTCTTT | CAWNPYSLGGTEAFF
- | TRBJ2-2 | TRBV6-6 | TRBD1 | TGTGCCAGCAGCCTGGACAGGGTGGCGAACACCGGGGAGCTGTTTTTT | CASSLDRVANTGELFF
- | TRBJ2-1 | TRBV5-1 | TRBD2 | TGCGCCAGCAGCCCGCAAAGACTAGCGGGAGCTAATGAGCAGTTCTTC | CASSPQRLAGANEQFF
- | TRBJ1-2 | TRBV27 | - | TGTGCCAGCAAGCCCGACAGACTGATTAACTATGGCTACACCTTC | CASKPDRLINYGYTF
- | TRBJ1-2 | TRBV4-3 | - | TGCGCCAGCAGCCTCGCCTTGGGGGTAGCGAGGGGCTACACCTTC | CASSLALGVARGYTF
- | TRBJ2-3 | TRBV3-1/TRBV3-2 | TRBD2 | TGTGCCAGCAGCCAAGGTTTTGCGGGAGGCACAGATACGCAGTATTTT | CASSQGFAGGTDTQYF